The text below deals with one T cell receptor (beta chain). The data are from a study of blood T cell repertoires in COVID-19. The CDR3 is 14 residues long. Trimming at V came to 3 bases and at J to 0 bases, leaving 1 base not matched to a gene. Per the germline V gene, CDR1 is LNHDA and CDR2 is SQIVND (reference sequence). Authors' analysis steps: Estimated nucleated cell counts came from reference gene primer amplification. TCRdb keeps only in-frame clones here, not all; method: immunoSEQ multiplex PCR. V, J and clone size reflect that table, while D and trimming were determined from the DNA. The sample has approximately 230,000 clones; 75% to 90% are singletons.

Sequences were obtained from peripheral blood. This rearrangement joins TRBV19 to TRBJ1-1; 7 nucleotides agree with TRBD1. This clonotype was obtained from a man aged 25 to 40 who had recovered from COVID-19. CDR3 sequence reads: CASSIGQVNTEAFF. DNA of the CDR3: TGTGCCAGTAGTATCGGACAGGTGAACACTGAAGCTTTCTTT.